Following are 20 T cell receptor beta chains from one sample sequenced in a study of response to subunit inactivated influenza vaccine. MiXCR, run by TCRdb on the RT-PCR reads, gives a single entry per CDR3 protein. Among 500,000 to 600,000 distinct CDR3 sequences listed, about 7.6% were seen once. Source: PBMCs from blood, taken less than 30 months after vaccination. Receptors originate from a man between 45 and 75 years old who received an inactivated influenza vaccine.

V and J are TRBV5-5 and TRBJ2-7; weak D call: TRBD1 (5 bases). The CDR3 totals 13 residues. Germline CDR1 is SGHKS and CDR2 is YYEKEE (reference sequence). The V and J ends lost 4 bases and 3 bases respectively, with 11 bases between them. The DNA of the CDR3 is TGTGCCAGCAGCCCAGACAGCCTCTACGAGCAGTACTTC. It is translated as CASSPDSLYEQYF.

The rearrangement links TRBV5-1 to TRBJ2-7; D may be TRBD1 (6 bases). V shed 1 base and J shed 4 bases, with 9 bases lying between them. The CDR3 sequence is 13 residues long. The germline V gene encodes CDR1 SGHRS and CDR2 YFSETQ. CDR3 DNA sequence: TGCGCCAGCAGCTTGCAAACAGGGTACGAGCAGTACTTC. This codes for CASSLQTGYEQYF.

The chain joins TRBV11-2 to TRBJ2-6; TRBD1 agrees at 8 bases. This CDR3 has 18 amino acids. CDR1 and CDR2 (germline): SGHAT, FQNNGV. Losses at the gene ends were 5 bases for V and 1 base for J; bases not matched to a gene: 10. The CDR3 spells CASSPARGHWSGANVLTF. CDR3 nucleotide sequence: TGTGCCAGCAGCCCCGCCAGGGGGCATTGGTCTGGGGCCAACGTCCTGACTTTC.

The chain links TRBV6-5 to TRBJ2-2, with D possibly being TRBD1 (6 bases). Germline loops: CDR1 MNHEY, CDR2 SVGAGI. The length of the CDR3 is 15 residues. V lost 0 bases and J 2 bases, leaving 7 bases between the germline ends. The CDR3 DNA is TGTGCCAGCAGTTACTCACAGGGAAACACCGGGGAGCTGTTTTTT. This encodes CASSYSQGNTGELFF.

J is TRBJ1-3 and V is TRBV7-2, with no clear D. This CDR3 region has 13 residues. Per germline, CDR1 SGHTA and CDR2 FQGNSA. Trimming took off 5 bases at V and 0 bases at J, with 5 bases between the two ends. The CDR3 sequence is CASSPTSGNTIYF. The CDR3 coding sequence is TGTGCCAGCAGCCCAACCTCTGGAAACACCATATATTTT.

Ten or more counts support this clonotype. The rearrangement links TRBV10-3 to TRBJ2-1, with D perhaps TRBD2 (6 bases). The V end was cut by 6 bases, the J end by 6 bases, with 18 bases between. The CDR3 has 15 amino acids. Per germline, CDR1 ENHRY and CDR2 SYGVKD. As DNA, the CDR3 is TGTGCCATCAGCGCCCGGGACTTGGTAGGCAATGAGCAGTTCTTC. It codes for CAISARDLVGNEQFF.

The CDR3 DNA reads TGCGCCAGCAGCCTAAAGGGACAGACAAACATGAACACTGAAGCTTTCTTT. It encodes CASSLKGQTNMNTEAFF. The chain employs TRBV5-1 and TRBJ1-1; 7 positions match TRBD1. The junction had 12 bases not matched to a gene; V was cut back by 4 bases and J by 0 bases. The CDR3 consists of 17 residues. Germline assignment: CDR1 SGHRS and CDR2 YFSETQ. Together with reference TRBV5-1 and TRBJ1-1, the CDR3 gives the full variable domain: KAGVTQTPRYLIKTRGQQVTLSCSPISGHRSVSWYQQTPGQGLQFLFEYFSETQRNKGNFPGRFSGRQFSNSRSEMNVSTLELGDSALYLCASSLKGQTNMNTEAFFGQGTRLTVV.

Many counts were recorded for this clonotype. The chain couples TRBV4-1 to TRBJ1-5; D ambiguous. The CDR3 is 13 residues long. In germline, CDR1 is MGHRA, CDR2 YSYEKL. With 2 bases removed from V and 6 bases from J, the gap between germline ends came to 8 bases. The CDR3 here is CASSQLPTQPQHF. The CDR3 region has the DNA TGCGCCAGCAGCCAACTACCTACTCAGCCCCAGCATTTT.

This clonotype was found many times. The chain is built from TRBV7-2 and TRBJ1-6; no definite D call. Trimming stripped 1 base from V and 10 bases from J, with 5 bases between. CDR1 and CDR2 from the germline V gene are SGHTA and FQGNSA. There are 12 residues in the CDR3. The CDR3 coding sequence is TGTGCCAGCAGCTTAGGGGGATCACCCCTCCACTTT. Protein: CASSLGGSPLHF.

This clonotype was seen many times. The rearrangement uses TRBV9 and TRBJ2-2, with D uncertain. CDR1 is SGDLS and CDR2 is YYNGEE in the germline V gene. Trimming took off 4 bases at V and 8 bases at J, with 9 bases between the two ends. The CDR3 has 12 amino acids. The CDR3 DNA is TGTGCCAGCAGCCTGGTGCTTGGGGAGCTGTTTTTT. It yields the protein CASSLVLGELFF.

On this clonotype itself: An end of the junction does not agree with germline; a read error may underlie this. For the CDR3, the DNA is TGTGCCAGCAGCGAAGATGGGCAGTATAGCACAGATACGCAGTATTTT. Its translation: CASSEDGQYSTDTQYF. V gene TRBV4-2 combines with J gene TRBJ2-3; D gene uncertain. This CDR3 is 16 amino acids long. Germline V CDR1 and CDR2: LGHNA, YNFKEQ.

This clonotype appeared a few times. The chain has TRBV20-1 and TRBJ2-5, with D maybe TRBD1 (6 bases). Germline-derived CDR1 and CDR2 are DFQATT and SNEGSKA (reference sequence). The V and J ends lost 2 bases and 1 base respectively, with 8 bases between them. The CDR3 has 13 amino acids. DNA for the CDR3: TGCAGTGCTAGATGGGACACCCAAGAGACCCAGTACTTC. It yields the protein CSARWDTQETQYF.

This clonotype was detected a few times. The chain is built from TRBV5-1 and TRBJ1-1; the match to TRBD1 covers 7 bases. J lost 4 bases, V lost 0 bases, and 6 bases had no gene match. Germline V lookup: CDR1 SGHRS, CDR2 YFSETQ. The CDR3 totals 15 residues. CDR3 DNA: TGCGCCAGCAGCTTGGATATAGGGGGCTTCACTGAAGCTTTCTTT. Encoded protein: CASSLDIGGFTEAFF.

The CDR3 sequence is CASIPQGGAWDEQFF. CDR3 sequence (DNA): TGTGCCAGCATCCCCCAAGGCGGTGCGTGGGATGAGCAGTTCTTC. The gene calls are TRBV5-6 and TRBJ2-1; D is undetermined. Germline CDR1 and CDR2: SGHDT and YYEEEE. V gave up 6 bases and J gave up 8 bases, with 21 bases separating them. The CDR3 covers 15 residues.

Many counts were recorded for this clonotype. J is TRBJ2-1 and V is TRBV24-1, with D possibly TRBD2 on 5 matching bases. Germline V gene lookup returns CDR1 KGHDR and CDR2 SFDVKD. CDR3 length equals 17 residues. The V and J ends lost 5 bases and 0 bases respectively, with 16 bases between them. The CDR3 DNA is TGTGCCACCAGTGGTGACCTAAGAGGGAGCTCCTACAATGAGCAGTTCTTC. Encoded protein: CATSGDLRGSSYNEQFF.

This sequence joins TRBV25-1 and TRBJ2-2; 7 bases are shared with TRBD2. The CDR3 length is 16 residues. The J segment lost 3 bases and the V segment lost 1 base, leaving 5 bases of the junction unmatched. Germline CDR1 is MGHDK and CDR2 is SYGVNS. The chain's CDR3 is CASSESPSGDTGELFF. In nucleotides, the CDR3 is TGTGCCAGCAGTGAATCCCCTAGCGGAGACACCGGGGAGCTGTTTTTT.

This clonotype was counted a few times. The chain combines TRBV7-2 with TRBJ1-5, with D unresolved. Per the germline V gene, CDR1 is SGHTA and CDR2 is FQGNSA. V shed 1 base and J shed 6 bases, with 7 bases lying between them. The CDR3 contains 13 residues. CDR3 amino acids: CASSLGIGQPQHF. In DNA, the CDR3 is TGTGCCAGCAGCTTAGGGATCGGTCAGCCCCAGCATTTT. Looking up the rest from reference TRBV7-2 and TRBJ1-5 gives the full variable domain: GAGVSQSPSNKVTEKGKDVELRCDPISGHTALYWYRQSLGQGLEFLIYFQGNSAPDKSGLPSDRFSAERTGGSVSTLTIQRTQQEDSAVYLCASSLGIGQPQHFGDGTRLSIL.

This clonotype showed up just once. V is TRBV7-2 and J is TRBJ2-2; no definite D call. The germline V gene has CDR1 SGHTA and CDR2 FQGNSA. Deletions cut 8 bases from V and 0 bases from J, with 10 bases between. This CDR3 spans 14 amino acids. This chain's CDR3 is CASRDQPNTGELFF. Here the CDR3 DNA reads TGTGCCAGCCGCGACCAACCGAACACCGGGGAGCTGTTTTTT.

The table lists this clonotype with a few counts. This sequence joins TRBV12-3 or TRBV12-4 and TRBJ2-3; unclear D gene. Trimming pared 4 bases from V and 6 bases from J, leaving 14 bases between. The CDR3 runs to 14 residues. DNA for the CDR3: TGTGCCAGCAGTTCCGACAATCACGGGGATACGCAGTATTTT. It codes for CASSSDNHGDTQYF.

The chain is built from TRBV28 and TRBJ2-7; 8 nucleotides line up with TRBD1. The V and J ends lost 6 bases and 3 bases, in that order; junction bases with no gene match: 7. From germline, CDR1 is MDHEN and CDR2 SYDVKM. The CDR3 is 14 amino acids. The chain's CDR3 is CASRPTGDHYEQYF. DNA for the CDR3: TGTGCCAGCAGGCCGACAGGGGACCACTACGAGCAGTACTTC.